Included here is one T cell receptor beta chain sequence, with context. Antigen specificity is unknown. This record comes from a study of shared clonotypes between healthy human individuals. Study summary: Three CD4 naive, three CD4 memory, two CD8 naive and one CD8 memory plate were used per donor.

Sequencing used immunoSEQ multiplex PCR; TCRdb keeps in-frame clones, though not all of them. The top ten hold 0.37% of the sample, which has roughly 2,300,000 clones, about 90% seen once. Study observations and caveats: With few donors, the genetic and exposure-history diversity represented was limited.

Trimming removed 5 bases from V and 8 bases from J, with 18 bases in between. Germline V gene lookup returns CDR1 SEHNR and CDR2 FQNEAQ (reference sequence). The CDR3 extends over 14 amino acids. Sequencing input: naive CD4+ T cells from PBMCs. This sample's subset: CD45RA+ positively selected. This chain uses TRBV7-9 with TRBJ1-2, with no clear D. This receptor was obtained from a man aged 18 to 29 in good health. Some clones in this sample may be carry-over from other donors' samples. CDR3 nucleotides: TGTGCCAGCAGCCCGCGAAGGCAGCCCGCGGGCTACACCTTC. It codes for CASSPRRQPAGYTF. Using reference TRBV7-9 and TRBJ1-2 for the parts outside the CDR3, the full variable domain is DTGVSQNPRHKITKRGQNVTFRCDPISEHNRLYWYRQTLGQGPEFLTYFQNEAQLEKSRLLSDRFSAERPKGSFSTLEIQRTEQGDSAMYLCASSPRRQPAGYTFGSGTRLTVV.